These 13 T cell receptor beta chains came from one sample sequenced in a study of T cell changes during pregnancy in multiple sclerosis. TCRdb keeps only in-frame clones here, not all; method: immunoSEQ multiplex PCR. The sample lists about 100,000 clones, around 92% occurring once. This material consisted of peripheral blood, taken before pregnancy. The receptors shown here come from a female donor with multiple sclerosis, enrolled in a pregnancy study.

The chain combines TRBV30 with TRBJ2-7; 11 nucleotides align to TRBD2. The V gene's germline CDR1 is GTSNPN and CDR2 SVGIG (reference sequence). This CDR3 is built from 17 residues. Losses at the gene ends were 0 bases for V and 6 bases for J; bases not matched to a gene: 13. The CDR3 DNA reads as TGTGCCTGGAGTGTACCTCGACTAGCGGGAAAGCCGAGCGAGCAGTACTTC. Encoded protein: CAWSVPRLAGKPSEQYF.

The chain couples TRBV5-1 to TRBJ1-4, with a weak D call TRBD1 (5 bases). From germline, CDR1 is SGHRS and CDR2 YFSETQ. The CDR3 loop spans 14 amino acids. Trimming took off 2 bases at V and 8 bases at J, with 13 bases between the two ends. CDR3 residues: CASSFSQGWEKLFF. DNA of the CDR3: TGCGCCAGCAGCTTTTCCCAGGGTTGGGAAAAACTGTTTTTT.

V and J are TRBV4-1 and TRBJ2-2, with 9 nucleotides matching TRBD2. The J segment lost 7 bases and the V segment lost 3 bases, leaving 6 bases of the junction unmatched. This CDR3 region has 15 residues. The V gene's germline CDR1 is MGHRA and CDR2 YSYEKL. This chain's CDR3 is CASSHLAGVVGELFF. The CDR3 DNA reads TGCGCCAGCAGCCACTTAGCGGGAGTGGTCGGGGAGCTGTTTTTT.

Here the CDR3 DNA reads TGTGCCAGCAGTCCCCCCGCGGTACAGGTATCCGATCAGCCCCAGCATTTT. Residues: CASSPPAVQVSDQPQHF. V usage is TRBV28 and J usage is TRBJ1-5; D perhaps matches TRBD1 (5 bases). The ends were cut back, 5 bases at V and 5 bases at J, with 22 bases in the middle. This CDR3 spans 17 amino acids. Looked up from germline, CDR1 is MDHEN and CDR2 is SYDVKM. Combining the CDR3 with reference TRBV28 and TRBJ1-5 gives the whole variable domain DVKVTQSSRYLVKRTGEKVFLECVQDMDHENMFWYRQDPGLGLRLIYFSYDVKMKEKGDIPEGYSVSREKKERFSLILESASTNQTSMYLCASSPPAVQVSDQPQHFGDGTRLSIL.

The chain has TRBV27 and TRBJ2-5; 7 bases agree with TRBD1. Unmatched junction bases numbered 13, after V lost 2 bases and J lost 13 bases. The CDR3 spans 14 residues. Germline CDR1 and CDR2: MNHEY and SMNVEV (reference sequence). The CDR3 here is CASSLIADGTAMYF. In DNA, the CDR3 is TGTGCCAGCAGTTTAATCGCAGACGGGACAGCGATGTACTTC.

This sequence joins TRBV4-1 and TRBJ2-7; 9 bases align to TRBD1. Germline V lookup: CDR1 MGHRA, CDR2 YSYEKL. CDR3 length: 15 amino acids. J lost 3 bases, V lost 4 bases, and 7 bases had no gene match. This CDR3 reads CASSLHRQGVYEQYF. CDR3 in DNA: TGCGCCAGCAGCCTCCATCGACAGGGGGTCTACGAGCAGTACTTC.

This rearrangement joins TRBV29-1 to TRBJ2-7; the match to TRBD2 covers 10 bases. Germline CDR1 reads SQVTM; CDR2 reads ANQGSEA. Trimming removed 6 bases from V and 3 bases from J; junction bases left unmatched: 2. The CDR3 has 12 residues. For the CDR3, the DNA is TGCAGCGTGGGGACTAGCGTCTACGAGCAGTACTTC. It codes for CSVGTSVYEQYF.

As DNA, the CDR3 is TGCGCCAGCAGCTGGAGGGGACAGCCGAACACCGGGGAGCTGTTTTTT. Translated: CASSWRGQPNTGELFF. This sequence joins TRBV5-1 and TRBJ2-2; a possible D gene is TRBD1 (7 bases). Germline values: CDR1 SGHRS, CDR2 YFSETQ. V was pared by 3 bases and J by 0 bases, with 12 bases between. The CDR3 consists of 16 residues.

The chain has TRBV5-1 and TRBJ1-1; maybe TRBD1 (5 bases). The CDR3 loop spans 14 amino acids. CDR1 is SGHRS, CDR2 YFSETQ, per germline. V shed 4 bases and J shed 4 bases, with 14 bases lying between them. The CDR3 nucleotides read TGCGCCAGCAGCCCGAGGGGAGGGGTCACTGAAGCTTTCTTT. This sequence encodes CASSPRGGVTEAFF.

J is TRBJ2-3 and V is TRBV5-1; 10 nucleotides line up with TRBD2. This CDR3 has 16 amino acids. Germline V lookup: CDR1 SGHRS, CDR2 YFSETQ. V lost 3 bases, J lost 0 bases, and 4 bases stayed unmatched. The CDR3 DNA sequence: TGCGCCAGCAGCTCCGGACTAGCGGCTAGCACAGATACGCAGTATTTT. Its translation is CASSSGLAASTDTQYF.

The CDR3 protein is CASSLGGISWNEKLFF. The CDR3 DNA sequence: TGTGCCAGCAGTTTAGGAGGGATAAGTTGGAATGAAAAACTGTTTTTT. The chain employs TRBV27 and TRBJ1-4; unclear D gene. The CDR3 is made up of 16 amino acids. CDR1 and CDR2 from the germline V gene are MNHEY and SMNVEV (reference sequence). V was clipped by 2 bases and J by 5 bases, with 15 bases between them. Variable domain in full (rest from reference TRBV27 and TRBJ1-4): EAQVTQNPRYLITVTGKKLTVTCSQNMNHEYMSWYRQDPGLGLRQIYYSMNVEVTDKGDVPEGYKVSRKEKRNFPLILESPSPNQTSLYFCASSLGGISWNEKLFFGSGTQLSVL.

About this clone itself: Sequence at one end of the junction differs from germline and may be a read error. The V call is TRBV7-9, the J call TRBJ2-1; D is unclear. CDR3 length: 10 residues. Germline V gene sequence: CDR1 SEHNR, CDR2 FQNEAQ (reference sequence). For the CDR3, the DNA is TGTGCCAGCGGCTTTAGTGAGCAGTTCTTC. Amino acids: CASGFSEQFF. The variable domain in full, completed from reference TRBV7-9 and TRBJ2-1, reads DTGVSQNPRHKITKRGQNVTFRCDPISEHNRLYWYRQTLGQGPEFLTYFQNEAQLEKSRLLSDRFSAERPKGSFSTLEIQRTEQGDSAMYLCASGFSEQFFGPGTRLTVL.

The chain carries TRBV27 and TRBJ2-2, with D perhaps TRBD1 (6 bases). CDR1 and CDR2 (germline): MNHEY, SMNVEV (reference sequence). Trimming left V 6 bases short and J 0 bases short, with 17 bases between. This CDR3 is built from 17 residues. CDR3 sequence: CASSSRTGNPNTGELFF. CDR3 in DNA: TGTGCCAGCAGCTCTAGAACAGGGAACCCGAACACCGGGGAGCTGTTTTTT.